A selection of T cell receptor beta chains follows, all from one sample in a study of shared clonotypes between healthy human individuals. Some clones are missing from TCRdb's copy, which holds only in-frame ones; the method was immunoSEQ multiplex PCR. The data hold about 770,000 clones, with 72% observed a single time. The sample comprised memory CD4+ T cells sorted from blood. All receptors come from a woman aged 25 to 39 in good health. CDR3s include the opening cysteine and the closing phenylalanine or tryptophan. A D gene is named only where the DNA matches it firmly. A clone size is listed for some rows: how often the clone was seen (once, few, many), or a class if it is expanded.

size	length	J	V	D	CDR3	DNA
NA	14	TRBJ2-5	TRBV19	NA	CASSILRGAETQYF	TGTGCCAGTAGTATATTGAGGGGGGCAGAGACCCAGTACTTC
NA	15	TRBJ2-1	TRBV19	NA	CASSIRAPPPNEQFF	TGTGCCAGTAGTATCCGAGCTCCCCCGCCCAATGAGCAGTTCTTC
NA	14	TRBJ2-2	TRBV5-5	NA	CASSLGGNTGELFF	TGTGCCAGCAGCTTGGGCGGGAACACCGGGGAGCTGTTTTTT
many	13	TRBJ1-1	TRBV6-1	NA	CASSKLRETEAFF	TGTGCCAGCAGTAAGTTGCGGGAGACTGAAGCTTTCTTT
NA	15	TRBJ2-2	TRBV27	NA	CASRRGRGSTGELFF	TGTGCCAGCAGGAGGGGGAGGGGCTCCACCGGGGAGCTGTTTTTT
NA	15	TRBJ1-1	TRBV25-1	TRBD1	CASSEPGTGLTEAFF	TGTGCCAGCAGTGAACCCGGGACAGGTCTCACTGAAGCTTTCTTT
NA	14	TRBJ2-3	TRBV6-5	NA	CASGKDFVTDTQYF	TGTGCCAGCGGGAAGGACTTTGTCACAGATACGCAGTATTTT
NA	13	TRBJ1-1	TRBV28	NA	CASRLDSHTEAFF	TGTGCCAGCAGACTAGACAGTCACACTGAAGCTTTCTTT
NA	14	TRBJ2-1	TRBV7-7	TRBD2	CASSRTSGSNEQFF	TGTGCCAGCAGTCGGACTAGCGGGAGCAATGAGCAGTTCTTC
NA	15	TRBJ2-7	TRBV28	TRBD1	CASISDRVGAYEQYF	TGTGCCAGTATTTCCGACAGGGTTGGCGCCTACGAGCAGTACTTC
NA	14	TRBJ2-7	TRBV29-1	TRBD1	CSAAPGTGAYEQYF	TGCAGCGCGGCCCCCGGGACAGGGGCATACGAGCAGTACTTC
NA	14	TRBJ1-5	TRBV7-9	NA	CASSLQDKNQPQHF	TGTGCCAGCAGCTTACAAGATAAGAATCAGCCCCAGCATTTT
NA	17	TRBJ1-1	TRBV21-1	NA	CASTRGRQGGANTEAFF	TGTGCCAGCACCCGAGGTAGGCAGGGGGGCGCGAACACTGAAGCTTTCTTT
NA	13	TRBJ2-7	TRBV6-4	TRBD1	CASSERQGYEQYF	TGTGCCAGCAGTGAACGACAGGGGTACGAGCAGTACTTC
NA	14	TRBJ1-2	TRBV28	NA	CASSLLGGLGGYTF	TGTGCCAGCAGTTTATTAGGGGGGCTGGGTGGCTACACCTTC
NA	13	TRBJ1-1	TRBV27	NA	CASSFDGGPGAFF	TGTGCCAGCAGTTTTGACGGAGGCCCAGGGGCTTTCTTT
NA	14	TRBJ2-2	TRBV27	NA	CASSYYRESGELFF	TGTGCCAGCAGTTACTACAGGGAGTCCGGGGAGCTGTTTTTT
NA	14	TRBJ2-3	TRBV5-1	NA	CASSFGEGTDTQYF	TGCGCCAGCAGTTTTGGGGAGGGCACAGATACGCAGTATTTT
NA	12	TRBJ2-5	TRBV2	TRBD1	CASDPTGKTQYF	TGTGCCAGCGACCCGACAGGGAAGACCCAGTACTTC
few	16	TRBJ2-3	TRBV5-6	NA	CASSLDSGSSTDTQYF	TGTGCCAGCAGCTTGGATTCAGGGTCTAGCACAGATACGCAGTATTTT
NA	20	TRBJ1-2	TRBV13	NA	CASSSVGWTGEDGTSYGYTF	TGTGCCAGCAGCTCCGTCGGGTGGACGGGCGAGGACGGGACCTCCTATGGCTACACCTTC
NA	15	TRBJ2-3	TRBV7-9	TRBD2	CASSWGLAEVDTQYF	TGTGCCAGCAGCTGGGGACTAGCGGAGGTAGATACGCAGTATTTT
NA	15	TRBJ2-1	TRBV28	TRBD2	CASSGGLAGVNEQFF	TGTGCCAGCAGTGGGGGACTAGCGGGAGTTAATGAGCAGTTCTTC
NA	13	TRBJ2-5	TRBV5-1	NA	CASSFHIQETQYF	TGCGCCAGCAGCTTCCATATTCAAGAGACCCAGTACTTC
NA	12	TRBJ2-3	TRBV6-5	NA	CASSRLSGTQYF	TGTGCCAGCAGCCGATTATCTGGTACGCAGTATTTT
NA	16	TRBJ1-4	TRBV7-9	NA	CASSPGSARVGEKLFF	TGTGCCAGCAGCCCCGGGTCAGCTAGAGTGGGGGAAAAACTGTTTTTT
NA	19	TRBJ2-1	TRBV19	TRBD2	CASSYSGTSGGSSYNEQFF	TGTGCCAGTAGTTATTCGGGGACTAGCGGGGGCTCTTCCTACAATGAGCAGTTCTTC
NA	14	TRBJ1-1	TRBV7-9	NA	CASSFWQLNAEAFF	TGTGCCAGCAGCTTCTGGCAGCTAAACGCTGAAGCTTTCTTT
NA	15	TRBJ1-2	TRBV18	NA	CASSPPGRSSFGYTF	TGTGCCAGCTCACCCCCGGGGAGATCCTCCTTTGGCTACACCTTC
NA	13	TRBJ2-7	TRBV29-1	NA	CSVGDGSHGEQYF	TGCAGCGTGGGGGATGGGAGTCACGGCGAGCAGTACTTC
NA	13	TRBJ2-7	TRBV7-8	NA	CASSLAPKGRGYF	TGTGCCAGCAGCTTAGCGCCCAAGGGACGGGGGTACTTC
NA	15	TRBJ1-5	TRBV4-1	TRBD1	CASSQADRGYQPQHF	TGCGCCAGCAGCCAAGCCGACAGGGGGTATCAGCCCCAGCATTTT
NA	15	TRBJ2-4	TRBV7-9	NA	CASSLSQGAKNIQYF	TGTGCCAGCAGCTTATCCCAGGGAGCCAAAAACATTCAGTACTTC
NA	13	TRBJ2-1	TRBV25-1	TRBD1	CASKRDSPNEQFF	TGTGCCAGCAAACGGGACAGTCCCAATGAGCAGTTCTTC
NA	19	TRBJ1-3	TRBV4-1	NA	CASSQGRGDPITSGNTIYF	TGCGCCAGCAGCCAAGGGAGGGGGGACCCAATCACCTCTGGAAACACCATATATTTT
NA	14	TRBJ2-1	TRBV5-1	TRBD2	CASQLAGRYNEQFF	TGCGCCAGCCAACTAGCGGGACGGTACAATGAGCAGTTCTTC
NA	17	TRBJ2-3	TRBV27	NA	CASSPPRGESGTDTQYF	TGTGCCAGCAGCCCGCCTAGAGGGGAATCCGGCACAGATACGCAGTATTTT
NA	15	TRBJ2-3	TRBV6-5	TRBD2	CASNQAGLRTDTQYF	TGTGCCAGCAATCAAGCGGGATTGCGCACAGATACGCAGTATTTT
few	15	TRBJ2-1	TRBV6-5	TRBD2	CASSLRGGPNNEQFF	TGTGCCAGCAGTCTTCGGGGGGGGCCGAACAATGAGCAGTTCTTC
NA	15	TRBJ1-4	TRBV2	TRBD1	CASSPTDRGREKLFF	TGTGCCAGCAGTCCCACGGACAGGGGAAGGGAAAAACTGTTTTTT
NA	14	TRBJ1-2	TRBV7-8	NA	CASSPFPALGGYTF	TGTGCCAGCAGCCCCTTCCCGGCCCTGGGGGGCTACACCTTC
NA	15	TRBJ2-7	TRBV7-2	TRBD2	CASSLGTSGSYEQYF	TGTGCCAGCAGCTTGGGGACTAGCGGGAGTTACGAGCAGTACTTC
NA	13	TRBJ1-2	TRBV5-5	NA	CASSFRAYYGYTF	TGTGCCAGCAGCTTTCGGGCGTACTATGGCTACACCTTC
many	14	TRBJ1-3	TRBV10-3	NA	CAIRDSTSGNTIYF	TGTGCCATCAGAGACAGTACCTCTGGAAACACCATATATTTT
NA	15	TRBJ2-7	TRBV6-1	NA	CASHSLGTGNYEQYF	TGTGCCAGCCACAGTTTGGGTACAGGGAACTACGAGCAGTACTTC
NA	14	TRBJ1-2	TRBV9	NA	CASSVEEQGYGYTF	TGTGCCAGCAGCGTAGAAGAACAGGGCTATGGCTACACCTTC
NA	15	TRBJ2-1	TRBV18	NA	CASSSGTPTANEQFF	TGTGCCAGCTCGTCCGGGACCCCGACGGCCAATGAGCAGTTCTTC
NA	14	TRBJ1-5	TRBV30	NA	CAWSVRQSLQPQHF	TGTGCCTGGAGTGTCAGACAATCACTCCAGCCCCAGCATTTT
NA	16	TRBJ2-3	TRBV10-1	NA	CASSESTSQAHNTQYF	TGCGCCAGCAGTGAGTCGACCAGCCAGGCCCATAATACGCAGTATTTT
NA	14	TRBJ2-1	TRBV29-1	TRBD2	CSVLPQAGGNEQFF	TGCAGCGTCTTACCTCAGGCCGGGGGGAATGAGCAGTTCTTC
NA	13	TRBJ1-3	TRBV28	TRBD1	CASKTGTGNTIYF	TGTGCCAGCAAGACAGGGACTGGAAACACCATATATTTT
NA	15	TRBJ2-3	TRBV9	TRBD1	CASSGRDRGTDTQYF	TGTGCCAGCAGCGGACGGGACAGGGGGACAGATACGCAGTATTTT